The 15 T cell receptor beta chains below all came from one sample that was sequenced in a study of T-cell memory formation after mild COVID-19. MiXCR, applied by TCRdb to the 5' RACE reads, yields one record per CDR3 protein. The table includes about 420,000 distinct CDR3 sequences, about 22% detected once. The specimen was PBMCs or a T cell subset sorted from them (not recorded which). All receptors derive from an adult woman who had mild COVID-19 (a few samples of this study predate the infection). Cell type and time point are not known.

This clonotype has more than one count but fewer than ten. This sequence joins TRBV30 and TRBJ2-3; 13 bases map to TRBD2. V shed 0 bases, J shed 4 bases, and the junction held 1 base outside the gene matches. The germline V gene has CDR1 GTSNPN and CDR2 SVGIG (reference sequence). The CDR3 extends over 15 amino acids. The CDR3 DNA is TGTGCCTGGAGTGTGACTAGCGGGAGGCCAGATACGCAGTATTTT. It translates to CAWSVTSGRPDTQYF.

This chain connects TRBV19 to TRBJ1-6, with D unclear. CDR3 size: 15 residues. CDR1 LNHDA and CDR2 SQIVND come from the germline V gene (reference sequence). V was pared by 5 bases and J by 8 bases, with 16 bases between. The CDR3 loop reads CASSVVIRGDSPLHF. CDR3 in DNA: TGTGCCAGTAGTGTTGTGATTCGGGGTGATTCACCCCTCCACTTT.

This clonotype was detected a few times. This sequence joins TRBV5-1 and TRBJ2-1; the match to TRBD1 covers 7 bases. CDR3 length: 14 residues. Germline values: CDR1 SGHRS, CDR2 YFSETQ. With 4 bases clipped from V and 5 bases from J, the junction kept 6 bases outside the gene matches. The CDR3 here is CASSPGGRNNEQFF. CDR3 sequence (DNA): TGCGCCAGCAGCCCAGGGGGTCGGAACAATGAGCAGTTCTTC.

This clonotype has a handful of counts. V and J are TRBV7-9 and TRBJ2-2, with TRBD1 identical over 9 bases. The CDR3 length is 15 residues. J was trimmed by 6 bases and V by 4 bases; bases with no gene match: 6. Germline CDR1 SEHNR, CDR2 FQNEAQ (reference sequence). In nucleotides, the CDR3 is TGTGCCAGCAGCTCAACGAACAGGGGGCCCGGGGAGCTGTTTTTT. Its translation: CASSSTNRGPGELFF.

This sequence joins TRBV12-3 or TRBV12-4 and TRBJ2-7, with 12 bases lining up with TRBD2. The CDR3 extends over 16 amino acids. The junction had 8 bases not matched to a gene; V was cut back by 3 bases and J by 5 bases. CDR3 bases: TGTGCCAGCAGTTTGGCCACTAGCGGGAGGCCCCACGAGCAGTACTTC. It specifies CASSLATSGRPHEQYF.

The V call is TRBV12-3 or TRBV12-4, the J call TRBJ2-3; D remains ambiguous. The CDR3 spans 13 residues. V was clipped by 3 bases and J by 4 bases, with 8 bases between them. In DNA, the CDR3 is TGTGCCAGCAGTTTCTTACGGTCAGATACGCAGTATTTT. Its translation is CASSFLRSDTQYF.

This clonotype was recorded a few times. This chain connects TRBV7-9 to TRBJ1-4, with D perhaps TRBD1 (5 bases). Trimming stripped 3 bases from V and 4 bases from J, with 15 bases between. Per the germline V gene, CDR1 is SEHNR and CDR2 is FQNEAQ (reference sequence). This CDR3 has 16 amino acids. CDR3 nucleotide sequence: TGTGCCAGCAGCTTTGGAACAGGCGCTTATAATGAAAAACTGTTTTTT. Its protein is CASSFGTGAYNEKLFF.

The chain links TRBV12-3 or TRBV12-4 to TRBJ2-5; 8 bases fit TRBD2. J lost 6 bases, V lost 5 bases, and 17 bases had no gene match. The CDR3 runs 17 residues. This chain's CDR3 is CASSLAGGGGSEQTQYF. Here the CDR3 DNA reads TGTGCCAGCAGTCTCGCCGGGGGGGGCGGGAGTGAGCAGACCCAGTACTTC.

CDR3 DNA sequence: TGTGCCAGCAGCTTAGGATCCGGTGCGTCGGGGACTGAAGCTTTCTTT. Protein: CASSLGSGASGTEAFF. The chain has TRBV7-6 and TRBJ1-1, with unresolved D. The V end lost 1 base, the J end lost 5 bases, and 17 bases lay between the germline ends. Germline CDR1 reads SGHVS; CDR2 reads FNYEAQ. This CDR3 region has 16 residues.

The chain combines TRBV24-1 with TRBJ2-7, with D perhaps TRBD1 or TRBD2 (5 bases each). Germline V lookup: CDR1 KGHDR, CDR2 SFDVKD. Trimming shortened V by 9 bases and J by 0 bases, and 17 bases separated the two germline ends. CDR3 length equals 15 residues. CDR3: CATAEGPLSSYEQYF. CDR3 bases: TGTGCCACCGCAGAGGGGCCCCTAAGCTCCTACGAGCAGTACTTC.

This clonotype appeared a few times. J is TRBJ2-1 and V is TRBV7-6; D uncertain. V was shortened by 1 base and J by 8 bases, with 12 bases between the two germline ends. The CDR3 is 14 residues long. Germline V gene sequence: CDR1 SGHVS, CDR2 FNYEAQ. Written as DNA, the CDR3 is TGTGCCAGCAGCTTAGAGGGCCGCGGCTATGAGCAGTTCTTC. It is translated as CASSLEGRGYEQFF.

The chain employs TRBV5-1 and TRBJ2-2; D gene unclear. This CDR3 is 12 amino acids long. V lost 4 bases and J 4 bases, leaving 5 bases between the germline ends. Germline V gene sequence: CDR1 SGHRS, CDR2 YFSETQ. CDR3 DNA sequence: TGCGCCAGCAGCACCCCCACCGGGGAGCTGTTTTTT. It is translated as CASSTPTGELFF.

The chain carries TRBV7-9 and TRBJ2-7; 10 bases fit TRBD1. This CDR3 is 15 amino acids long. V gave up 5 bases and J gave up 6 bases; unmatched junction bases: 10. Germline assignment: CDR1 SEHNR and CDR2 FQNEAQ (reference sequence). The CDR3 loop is CASSRTGTGVFEQYF. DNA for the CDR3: TGTGCCAGCAGCAGGACCGGGACAGGGGTCTTCGAGCAGTACTTC. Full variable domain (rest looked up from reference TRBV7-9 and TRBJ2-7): DTGVSQNPRHKITKRGQNVTFRCDPISEHNRLYWYRQTLGQGPEFLTYFQNEAQLEKSRLLSDRFSAERPKGSFSTLEIQRTEQGDSAMYLCASSRTGTGVFEQYFGPGTRLTVT.

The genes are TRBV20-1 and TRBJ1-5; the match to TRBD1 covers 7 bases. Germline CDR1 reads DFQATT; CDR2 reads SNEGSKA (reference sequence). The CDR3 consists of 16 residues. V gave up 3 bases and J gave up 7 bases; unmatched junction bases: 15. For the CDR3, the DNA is TGCAGTGCTAGGTTTCAGACAGGGCGAGAGGGACAGCCCCAGCATTTT. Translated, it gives CSARFQTGREGQPQHF.

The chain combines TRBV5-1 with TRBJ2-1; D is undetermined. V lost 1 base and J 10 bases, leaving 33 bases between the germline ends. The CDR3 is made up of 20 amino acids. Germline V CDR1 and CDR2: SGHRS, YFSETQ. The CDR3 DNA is TGCGCCAGCAGCTTGAGTATCGTAAAGGGCGTCGCCAAGGGTGCTCGAGAGCAGTTCTTC. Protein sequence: CASSLSIVKGVAKGAREQFF.